Listed here are 27 T cell receptor beta chains from one sample, sequenced in a study of T cell repertoires in cytomegalovirus infection. TCRdb analysed the reads with MiXCR anew, one entry per CDR3 protein. The sample consists of around 300,000 distinct CDR3 sequences, roughly 24% of them appearing once. Sample: PBMCs. These receptors were collected from a human donor in good health (CMV status not recorded). Some clones in this sample may be carry-over from other donors' samples.

This chain connects TRBV7-3 to TRBJ2-5, with D possibly being TRBD2 (5 bases). The CDR3 totals 13 residues. Germline V gene sequence: CDR1 SGHTA, CDR2 FQGTGA. Trimming cost V 1 base and J 3 bases, with 6 bases left between them. The CDR3 sequence: CASSLRAEETQYF. CDR3 nucleotides: TGTGCCAGCAGCTTAAGAGCGGAAGAGACCCAGTACTTC.

This clonotype has ten or more counts. This rearrangement joins TRBV11-2 to TRBJ2-4, with 9 bases fitting TRBD1. The ends lost 3 bases at V and 0 bases at J; junction bases unmatched: 3. CDR1 is SGHAT, CDR2 FQNNGV, per germline. The CDR3 spans 16 residues. The CDR3 is CASSLGQGTAKNIQYF. DNA of the CDR3: TGTGCCAGCAGCTTGGGACAGGGAACAGCCAAAAACATTCAGTACTTC.

The chain links TRBV19 to TRBJ1-2; maybe TRBD1 (6 bases). V shed 7 bases and J shed 0 bases, with 18 bases lying between them. CDR1 is LNHDA and CDR2 is SQIVND in the germline V gene (reference sequence). The CDR3 covers 16 residues. The CDR3 nucleotides are TGTGCCAGTACTCCGGGACACGGAGCGTCTAACTATGGCTACACCTTC. Its protein is CASTPGHGASNYGYTF.

This chain links TRBV28 with TRBJ2-1; D is unresolved. The V gene's germline CDR1 is MDHEN and CDR2 SYDVKM. Trimming pared 5 bases from V and 9 bases from J, leaving 8 bases between. This CDR3 comprises 11 residues. In nucleotides, the CDR3 is TGTGCCAGCAGTCTCCGAAGTGAGCAGTTCTTC. This gives the protein CASSLRSEQFF.

V is TRBV5-6 and J is TRBJ1-6; D ambiguous. V was cut by 4 bases and J by 0 bases, with 8 bases left in between. This CDR3 region has 15 residues. The V gene's germline CDR1 is SGHDT and CDR2 YYEEEE. CDR3 DNA sequence: TGTGCCAGCAGCATGGGCAGCTCCTATAATTCACCCCTCCACTTT. This codes for CASSMGSSYNSPLHF.

The chain is built from TRBV11-2 and TRBJ2-5, with D unclear. V lost 5 bases and J 5 bases, leaving 9 bases between the germline ends. The CDR3 is 12 amino acids. Per germline, CDR1 SGHAT and CDR2 FQNNGV. The DNA of the CDR3 is TGTGCCAGCAGCCAAATCTCTGAGACCCAGTACTTC. As protein: CASSQISETQYF.

The chain combines TRBV28 with TRBJ2-3; possibly TRBD1 for D (6 bases). V lost 11 bases to trimming and J lost 5 bases, with 17 bases between them. Germline V gene sequence: CDR1 MDHEN, CDR2 SYDVKM. The CDR3 has 13 residues. The CDR3 sequence is CAVAGQSRDTQYF. The CDR3 DNA is TGTGCCGTAGCCGGACAGTCCCGAGATACGCAGTATTTT.

This clonotype was seen only a few times. The chain employs TRBV10-3 and TRBJ2-5; D gene uncertain. Deletions cut 2 bases from V and 2 bases from J, with 6 bases between. Germline assignment: CDR1 ENHRY and CDR2 SYGVKD. The CDR3 is made up of 13 amino acids. CDR3 loop: CAISELRQETQYF. In DNA, the CDR3 is TGTGCCATCAGTGAGCTACGGCAAGAGACCCAGTACTTC.

The sample holds a few counts of this clonotype. This chain connects TRBV28 to TRBJ2-5; D may match TRBD1 or TRBD2 (5 bases each). The germline gives CDR1 MDHEN, CDR2 SYDVKM. V gave up 2 bases and J gave up 5 bases, with 18 bases separating them. This CDR3 comprises 16 residues. The CDR3 DNA is TGTGCCAGCAGTTTAAGAGGAGGCAGGGAATTTGAGACCCAGTACTTC. Protein: CASSLRGGREFETQYF.

This clonotype was counted only a few times. The chain links TRBV10-3 to TRBJ2-3; 11 bases map to TRBD2. Germline assignment: CDR1 ENHRY and CDR2 SYGVKD. This CDR3 has 14 amino acids. V was clipped by 2 bases and J by 5 bases; unmatched bases: 0. CDR3 coding DNA: TGTGCCATCAGTGAGCTAGCGGGAGGAGATACGCAGTATTTT. As protein: CAISELAGGDTQYF.

This clonotype showed up just a few times. The chain is built from TRBV7-2 and TRBJ2-7; possibly TRBD2 for D (5 bases). Trimming removed 0 bases at V and 0 bases at J, with 9 bases between. In germline, CDR1 is SGHTA, CDR2 FQGNSA. The CDR3 spans 15 residues. The chain's CDR3 is CASSLAPGSSYEQYF. The CDR3 region has the DNA TGTGCCAGCAGCTTAGCGCCGGGGAGCTCCTACGAGCAGTACTTC.

As concerns this clonotype: A clone one base away is much larger, so this may be a read error. The rearrangement uses TRBV6-5 and TRBJ2-7, with 10 positions matching TRBD1. V was pared by 6 bases and J by 5 bases, with 7 bases of the junction left unmatched. Germline loops: CDR1 MNHEY, CDR2 SVGAGI. The CDR3 loop spans 14 amino acids. CDR3 nucleotides: TGTGCCAGCAGGAGGACAGGGGGTAGTAACGAGCAGTACTTC. It codes for CASRRTGGSNEQYF.

The V gene is TRBV30, the J gene TRBJ2-1; 7 bases map to TRBD1. V shed 5 bases, J shed 4 bases, and the junction held 8 bases outside the gene matches. CDR1 is GTSNPN, CDR2 SVGIG, per germline (reference sequence). CDR3 size: 14 residues. The CDR3: CAWAGTDRYNEQFF. The CDR3 coding sequence is TGTGCCTGGGCCGGGACAGATAGATACAATGAGCAGTTCTTC.

This clonotype was seen at least ten times. The chain recombines TRBV7-9 with TRBJ2-5, with 9 bases aligning to TRBD2. Germline CDR1 reads SEHNR; CDR2 reads FQNEAQ (reference sequence). CDR3 length equals 15 residues. J was trimmed by 2 bases and V by 3 bases; bases with no gene match: 4. The CDR3 sequence is CASSFPSGVQETQYF. DNA for the CDR3: TGTGCCAGCAGCTTTCCTAGCGGGGTACAAGAGACCCAGTACTTC.

The V gene is TRBV7-6, the J gene TRBJ1-6; possible D gene TRBD1, 6 bases. The CDR3 is made up of 16 amino acids. V was shortened by 6 bases and J by 9 bases, with 21 bases between the two germline ends. Germline V CDR1 and CDR2: SGHVS, FNYEAQ. The CDR3 sequence is CASSPAPGAQSSPLHF. The CDR3 coding sequence is TGTGCCAGCAGTCCAGCTCCGGGGGCGCAAAGTTCACCCCTCCACTTT.

This chain joins TRBV7-3 and TRBJ1-2; 9 positions match TRBD1. V lost 4 bases to trimming and J lost 1 base; unmatched junction nucleotides: 10. Germline values: CDR1 SGHTA, CDR2 FQGTGA. The CDR3 runs 17 residues. CDR3: CASSSGGQGTDNYGYTF. The CDR3 DNA sequence: TGTGCCAGCAGCTCCGGGGGACAGGGCACGGATAACTATGGCTACACCTTC.

The table lists this clonotype with many counts. The V call is TRBV12-3 or TRBV12-4, the J call TRBJ2-1, with 8 bases fitting TRBD2. The ends lost 5 bases at V and 4 bases at J; junction bases unmatched: 7. The CDR3 extends over 15 amino acids. The DNA of the CDR3 is TGTGCCAGCAGTCGGGGGGGTCTGGCTTACAATGAGCAGTTCTTC. Amino acid sequence: CASSRGGLAYNEQFF.

The chain has TRBV12-3 or TRBV12-4 and TRBJ1-1; a possible D gene is TRBD1 (6 bases). The CDR3 length is 14 residues. V lost 3 bases and J lost 5, with 13 bases in between. The CDR3 bases are TGTGCCAGCAGTTTGATAGGGGGGAGAACTGAAGCTTTCTTT. Protein: CASSLIGGRTEAFF.

This clonotype was seen ten or more times. The chain uses TRBV7-8 and TRBJ1-1; no clear D gene. Germline V gives CDR1 SGHVS, CDR2 FQNEAQ. V was shortened by 1 base and J by 3 bases, with 9 bases between the two germline ends. CDR3 length: 14 amino acids. CDR3 DNA: TGTGCCAGCAGCTTAGGGCCCGGGGACACTGAAGCTTTCTTT. Its protein is CASSLGPGDTEAFF.

The V gene is TRBV11-2, the J gene TRBJ2-1, with D perhaps assigned TRBD1 or TRBD2 (6 bases each). Trimming took 2 bases from V and 6 from J, leaving 14 bases between them. There are 15 residues in the CDR3. Germline CDR1 and CDR2: SGHAT and FQNNGV. The CDR3 spells CASSLRGQRINEQFF. The CDR3 coding sequence is TGTGCCAGCAGCTTACGGGGGCAGAGGATCAATGAGCAGTTCTTC.

This clonotype was seen a few times. The chain combines TRBV7-9 with TRBJ1-2; D is unresolved. In germline, CDR1 is SEHNR, CDR2 FQNEAQ (reference sequence). V lost 3 bases and J 0 bases, leaving 8 bases between the germline ends. This CDR3 is built from 14 residues. This CDR3 is CASSFQSANYGYTF. The CDR3 DNA reads as TGTGCCAGCAGCTTCCAATCAGCTAACTATGGCTACACCTTC. The full variable domain, in which reference TRBV7-9 and TRBJ1-2 provide the parts outside the CDR3, is DTGVSQNPRHKITKRGQNVTFRCDPISEHNRLYWYRQTLGQGPEFLTYFQNEAQLEKSRLLSDRFSAERPKGSFSTLEIQRTEQGDSAMYLCASSFQSANYGYTFGSGTRLTVV.

This clonotype occurred many times. The chain joins TRBV7-2 to TRBJ2-7; TRBD1 is a possible D gene (6 bases). The CDR3 loop spans 14 amino acids. Trimming took off 7 bases at V and 3 bases at J, with 16 bases between the two ends. Per germline, CDR1 SGHTA and CDR2 FQGNSA. This CDR3 reads CASNQQGPSYEQYF. The CDR3 nucleotides read TGTGCCAGCAACCAACAGGGTCCCAGCTACGAGCAGTACTTC.

This clonotype was seen ten or more times. The chain recombines TRBV7-2 with TRBJ2-1; 14 nucleotides match TRBD2. Germline CDR1 is SGHTA and CDR2 is FQGNSA. Unmatched junction bases numbered 4, after V lost 5 bases and J lost 7 bases. This CDR3 is 15 amino acids long. CDR3 sequence (DNA): TGTGCCAGCAGCGTGACTAGCGGGGGGGCAAATGAGCAGTTCTTC. Protein product: CASSVTSGGANEQFF.

The V and J genes are TRBV5-1 and TRBJ1-1; D possibly corresponds to TRBD1 (5 bases). In germline, CDR1 is SGHRS, CDR2 YFSETQ. The CDR3 extends over 16 amino acids. Between the trimmed V and J ends, which lost 4 bases and 3 bases, there was a span of 19 bases. CDR3 protein: CASSPFGGGTDTEAFF. Here the CDR3 DNA reads TGCGCCAGCAGCCCCTTCGGGGGGGGTACGGACACTGAAGCTTTCTTT.

This clonotype was detected a few times. The chain combines TRBV20-1 with TRBJ2-7, with TRBD2 matching 8 bases. V shed 6 bases, J shed 7 bases, and the junction held 20 bases outside the gene matches. This CDR3 has 16 residues. CDR1 is DFQATT and CDR2 is SNEGSKA in the germline V gene (reference sequence). CDR3 in amino acids: CSAINPGTSQSREQYF. CDR3 DNA sequence: TGCAGTGCGATAAATCCCGGGACTAGTCAATCTCGAGAGCAGTACTTC.

This rearrangement joins TRBV6-5 to TRBJ2-1; TRBD2 matches at 12 bases. Per the germline V gene, CDR1 is MNHEY and CDR2 is SVGAGI. This CDR3 region has 16 residues. The V segment lost 7 bases and the J segment 10 bases; nucleotides outside the gene matches: 14. The CDR3 nucleotides read TGTGCCAGCAACCAACCCCTAGCGGGAGGGCCAGGGGAGCAGTTCTTC. Protein sequence: CASNQPLAGGPGEQFF.

This clonotype has at least ten counts. The CDR3 region has the DNA TGTGCCAGAGACTACGGGCGGATCTCCTACGAGCAGTACTTC. It yields the protein CARDYGRISYEQYF. The V call is TRBV7-9, the J call TRBJ2-7; maybe TRBD2 (5 bases). CDR1 SEHNR and CDR2 FQNEAQ come from the germline V gene (reference sequence). This CDR3 has 14 residues. V lost 9 bases and J 0 bases, leaving 15 bases between the germline ends.